The 17 T cell receptor beta chains below were found in one sample sequenced in a study of beta chain features in type 1 diabetes. The investigators reverse transcribed all of the isolated RNA, so they sequenced expressed TCRB transcripts. Profiling relied on immunoSEQ multiplex PCR, and the TCRdb table lists in-frame clones only, not all of them. The table records 350,000 to 450,000 clones, over 12% of them present only once. Sequencing used naive CD4+ T cells from blood. These receptors all stem from a woman aged 18-29 years in good health.

This clone was seen more than once but under ten times. The V and J genes are TRBV14 and TRBJ1-1; D remains ambiguous. V gave up 4 bases and J gave up 8 bases, with 14 bases separating them. Per germline, CDR1 SGHDN and CDR2 FVKESK. CDR3 length: 13 residues. CDR3 nucleotide sequence: TGTGCCAGCAGCCGCATACGCGGGGTAGAAGCTTTCTTT. Its protein is CASSRIRGVEAFF.

The rearrangement links TRBV30 to TRBJ1-2, with 10 bases matching TRBD1. The CDR3 contains 13 residues. V shed 3 bases and J 4 bases; nucleotides not matched to a gene: 2. Germline V gives CDR1 GTSNPN, CDR2 SVGIG (reference sequence). The CDR3, as DNA: TGTGCCTGGAGGGACAGGGGGATCTATGGCTACACCTTC. Protein: CAWRDRGIYGYTF. Based on the CDR3 plus reference TRBV30 and TRBJ1-2, the full variable domain is SQTIHQWPATLVQPVGSPLSLECTVEGTSNPNLYWYRQAAGRGLQLLFYSVGIGQISSEVPQNLSASRPQDRQFILSSKKLLLSDSGFYLCAWRDRGIYGYTFGSGTRLTVV.

This clone was counted only a few times. The chain joins TRBV13 to TRBJ2-3; 9 bases fit TRBD2. Looked up from germline, CDR1 is PRHDT and CDR2 is FYEKMQ (reference sequence). The V segment lost 5 bases and the J segment 3 bases; nucleotides outside the gene matches: 15. This CDR3 has 18 residues. The chain's CDR3 is CASSPRSGRPPGTDTQYF. CDR3 nucleotide sequence: TGTGCCAGCAGCCCCAGGAGCGGGAGGCCTCCGGGGACAGATACGCAGTATTTT.

There are a few counts of this clone. The chain couples TRBV7-8 to TRBJ2-3; the D is unclear. V was trimmed by 3 bases and J by 2 bases, leaving 12 bases between them. This CDR3 spans 15 amino acids. Germline-derived CDR1 and CDR2 are SGHVS and FQNEAQ. CDR3 region: CASSFSTTDTDTQYF. CDR3 coding DNA: TGTGCCAGCAGCTTTTCTACTACCGACACAGATACGCAGTATTTT.

This clone was detected only a few times. The chain is built from TRBV7-6 and TRBJ1-1; D possibly corresponds to TRBD1 (5 bases). The ends were cut back, 6 bases at V and 10 bases at J, with 18 bases in the middle. Germline V CDR1 and CDR2: SGHVS, FNYEAQ. The length of the CDR3 is 13 residues. CDR3 bases: TGTGCCAGCAGGTCTGTCGCCCCCCAGGGAGCTTTCTTT. Its protein is CASRSVAPQGAFF.

The chain joins TRBV9 to TRBJ2-5, with 7 bases aligning to TRBD2. The V and J ends lost 3 bases and 0 bases, in that order; junction bases with no gene match: 2. CDR3 length: 14 residues. Germline V gives CDR1 SGDLS, CDR2 YYNGEE. CDR3 in amino acids: CASSERGYQETQYF. In DNA form, the CDR3 reads TGTGCCAGCAGCGAGCGGGGATACCAAGAGACCCAGTACTTC.

The chain carries TRBV2 and TRBJ2-1, with 12 bases aligning to TRBD2. CDR1 is SNHLY and CDR2 is FYNNEI in the germline V gene. V was clipped by 6 bases and J by 6 bases; unmatched bases: 6. The CDR3 totals 15 residues. The CDR3 region is CASSFLAGGGNEQFF. Written as DNA, the CDR3 is TGTGCCAGCAGCTTTCTAGCGGGGGGGGGCAATGAGCAGTTCTTC.

Only a few counts were recorded for this clone. The rearrangement joins TRBV18 to TRBJ2-2; TRBD2 is a possible D gene (5 bases). V lost 2 bases and J lost 6, with 10 bases in between. CDR1 and CDR2 from the germline V gene are KGHSH and LQKENI. CDR3 length equals 14 residues. In DNA form, the CDR3 reads TGTGCCAGCTCACCATGGGAGACACCCGGGGAGCTGTTTTTT. Protein product: CASSPWETPGELFF.

This clone was observed a handful of times. The rearrangement links TRBV29-1 to TRBJ2-7; D might be TRBD2 (6 bases). Germline V lookup: CDR1 SQVTM, CDR2 ANQGSEA. Trimming took 3 bases from V and 6 from J, leaving 15 bases between them. This CDR3 region has 13 residues. CDR3 region: CSVDGVAGGEQYF. Here the CDR3 DNA reads TGCAGCGTTGACGGGGTCGCCGGGGGCGAGCAGTACTTC.

This chain links TRBV5-4 with TRBJ1-3, with D unclear. The CDR3 loop spans 15 amino acids. V lost 5 bases and J lost 0, with 12 bases in between. Per germline, CDR1 SGHNT and CDR2 YYREEE (reference sequence). The CDR3 loop is CASSLGGSSGNTIYF. The CDR3 DNA reads as TGTGCCAGCAGTCTCGGAGGGAGCTCTGGAAACACCATATATTTT.

This clone occurred a few times. The CDR3 sequence: CASTGYGNNQPQHF. CDR3 nucleotide sequence: TGTGCCAGTACAGGGTACGGTAACAATCAGCCCCAGCATTTT. This rearrangement joins TRBV19 to TRBJ1-5; possible D gene TRBD1, 5 bases. This CDR3 has 14 amino acids. Trimming left V 7 bases short and J 3 bases short, with 13 bases between. The germline V gene has CDR1 LNHDA and CDR2 SQIVND (reference sequence).

V gene TRBV30 combines with J gene TRBJ2-7, with D maybe TRBD2 (6 bases). CDR3 length equals 15 residues. The V and J ends lost 0 bases and 0 bases respectively, with 12 bases between them. CDR1 is GTSNPN and CDR2 is SVGIG in the germline V gene (reference sequence). The CDR3 DNA reads TGTGCCTGGAGTGTCGGGACTCAGAGCTCCTACGAGCAGTACTTC. Translated: CAWSVGTQSSYEQYF.

In its sample, this clone was seen a few times. The chain uses TRBV29-1 and TRBJ2-4; 12 bases map to TRBD2. The CDR3 runs to 14 residues. Germline V CDR1 and CDR2: SQVTM, ANQGSEA. V lost 4 bases to trimming and J lost 6 bases; unmatched junction nucleotides: 4. CDR3 sequence: CSVVTSGSGNIQYF. The CDR3 region has the DNA TGCAGCGTTGTGACTAGCGGGAGTGGAAACATTCAGTACTTC.

J is TRBJ2-3 and V is TRBV28; D call uncertain. This CDR3 is 13 amino acids long. Germline assignment: CDR1 MDHEN and CDR2 SYDVKM. V lost 1 base, J lost 2 bases, and 4 bases lay in between. The CDR3 nucleotides read TGTGCCAGCAGTTTATCTAACACAGATACGCAGTATTTT. It yields the protein CASSLSNTDTQYF. Combining the CDR3 with reference TRBV28 and TRBJ2-3 gives the whole variable domain DVKVTQSSRYLVKRTGEKVFLECVQDMDHENMFWYRQDPGLGLRLIYFSYDVKMKEKGDIPEGYSVSREKKERFSLILESASTNQTSMYLCASSLSNTDTQYFGPGTRLTVL.

In this sample, this clone turned up a few times. V is TRBV27 and J is TRBJ2-1; 8 bases match TRBD2. CDR3 length equals 15 residues. With 3 bases clipped from V and 4 bases from J, the junction kept 5 bases outside the gene matches. Germline values: CDR1 MNHEY, CDR2 SMNVEV (reference sequence). In DNA, the CDR3 is TGTGCCAGCAGTTTGACAGCGGGAGCTTACAATGAGCAGTTCTTC. This encodes CASSLTAGAYNEQFF.

This clone has more than one count but fewer than ten. The chain recombines TRBV27 with TRBJ1-4; D ambiguous. V lost 6 bases to trimming and J lost 7 bases, with 12 bases between them. CDR1 MNHEY and CDR2 SMNVEV come from the germline V gene (reference sequence). The CDR3 consists of 13 residues. The CDR3 region is CASRRPGGEKLFF. Here the CDR3 DNA reads TGTGCCAGCAGACGACCTGGCGGTGAAAAACTGTTTTTT.

V usage is TRBV19 and J usage is TRBJ2-7; 10 nucleotides align to TRBD2. This CDR3 has 18 residues. From germline, CDR1 is LNHDA and CDR2 SQIVND (reference sequence). V lost 5 bases and J lost 0; bases outside the gene matches: 13. The CDR3 DNA reads TGTGCCAGTAGTGCTCTGACTAGCGGGTCCACCTACTCCTACGAGCAGTACTTC. As protein: CASSALTSGSTYSYEQYF.